A single T cell receptor beta chain is shown here with its context. The target antigen is unknown. These data originate in a study of post-analysis software for immune sequencing data. Across the whole study: Courses of disease covered relapsing-remitting, secondary progressive and progressive-relapsing multiple sclerosis.

Prepared TCR beta cDNA libraries contained unique molecular identifiers. TCRdb reprocessed the PCR reads with MiXCR, giving one entry per CDR3 protein. The table lists roughly 600,000 distinct CDR3 sequences, roughly 46% of them singletons. Trimming removed 2 bases from V and 0 bases from J, with 11 bases in between. Germline-derived CDR1 and CDR2 are SGHDT and YYEEEE. The CDR3 loop spans 15 amino acids. Findings and limits, study-wide: Patients showed TRBV5-6, TRBV5-1 and TRBV20-1 among four to six TRBV segments more frequent than in controls. Among multiple sclerosis patients, normalized Chao1 diversity was significantly below that of controls. Samples made in the same batch grouped tightly together by F measure.

This TCR was recovered from a girl aged 5-17 years with multiple sclerosis. V and J are TRBV5-6 and TRBJ2-5, with D maybe TRBD2 (5 bases). The sequencing input was blood. The CDR3 region is CASSLRRLNQETQYF. CDR3 sequence (DNA): TGTGCCAGCAGCTTAAGACGACTAAACCAAGAGACCCAGTACTTC.